These T cell receptor beta chains were read from a single sample in a study of long-term antiretroviral therapy in people with HIV. The repertoire was sequenced with immunoSEQ multiplex PCR; TCRdb's copy has only in-frame clones and lacks some. The repertoire holds some 31,000 clones, with nearly 90% as singletons. The sequences come from unsorted PBMCs, collected 1.1 years after starting antiretroviral therapy. The source of these receptors is a man aged 18 to 29 with HIV. Both conserved end residues are part of each CDR3. The order of the fields is V gene, clone size, J gene, D gene, CDR3 protein, CDR3 DNA. A D gene is named only where the DNA matches it firmly. Some rows mark clone size as missing; the rest say once, few, many or name a class of expanded clone.

TRBV5-4	.	TRBJ2-1	.	CASSLGNEQFF	TGTGCCAGCAGCTTGGGGAATGAGCAGTTCTTC
TRBV10-2	.	TRBJ1-1	.	CASTRTEWTEAFF	TGCGCCAGCACCCGGACAGAATGGACTGAAGCTTTCTTT
TRBV5-4	.	TRBJ1-1	TRBD1	CASSPNRGGTEAFF	TGTGCCAGCAGCCCCAACAGGGGAGGAACTGAAGCTTTCTTT
TRBV11-2	once	TRBJ2-1	TRBD2	CASSLLPGGEQFF	TGTGCCAGCAGCTTACTGCCGGGAGGGGAGCAGTTCTTC
TRBV19	.	TRBJ2-5	TRBD1	CASSIIGQGSETQYF	TGTGCCAGTAGTATAATAGGACAGGGGTCAGAGACCCAGTACTTC
TRBV6-5	.	TRBJ2-7	.	CASSNLGRAGEQYF	TGTGCCAGCAGCAACCTGGGCAGGGCAGGGGAGCAGTACTTC
TRBV5-1	.	TRBJ2-1	TRBD1	CASSLGQGGDEQFF	TGCGCCAGCAGCTTGGGACAGGGTGGTGATGAGCAGTTCTTC
TRBV6-1	medium-sized	TRBJ1-5	.	CASSEYRAPNQPQHF	TGTGCCAGCAGTGAATACCGGGCCCCGAATCAGCCCCAGCATTTT
TRBV7-9	.	TRBJ2-1	TRBD2	CASSLVGKTSGRTYNEQFF	TGTGCCAGCAGCTTAGTTGGAAAAACTAGCGGGAGAACCTACAATGAGCAGTTCTTC
TRBV6-1	.	TRBJ1-5	.	CASMAVYSNQPQHF	TGTGCCAGCATGGCGGTATATAGCAATCAGCCCCAGCATTTT
TRBV4-3	.	TRBJ2-3	.	CASSQDRTPADTQYF	TGCGCCAGCAGCCAAGATCGGACCCCGGCAGATACGCAGTATTTT
TRBV7-9	.	TRBJ2-2	.	CASSLARRGGGTGELFF	TGTGCCAGCAGCTTAGCGAGGAGGGGAGGAGGCACCGGGGAGCTGTTTTTT
TRBV5-1	.	TRBJ2-5	.	CASSPGRGERETQYF	TGCGCCAGCAGCCCCGGCCGAGGCGAACGAGAGACCCAGTACTTC
TRBV6-1	.	TRBJ2-3	.	CASSAQRGVSTDTQYF	TGTGCCAGCAGTGCCCAGAGGGGAGTGAGCACAGATACGCAGTATTTT
TRBV19	.	TRBJ2-7	.	CASSIGRQTYEQYF	TGTGCCAGTAGTATAGGGCGGCAAACCTACGAGCAGTACTTC
TRBV7-6	.	TRBJ2-1	.	CASSSSGSYNEQFF	TGTGCCAGCAGCTCCTCCGGGAGTTACAATGAGCAGTTCTTC
TRBV6-1	.	TRBJ1-2	TRBD1	CASIWAGTGDGYTF	TGTGCCAGCATTTGGGCCGGGACAGGGGATGGCTACACCTTC
TRBV10-3	.	TRBJ1-4	TRBD1	CAISESDRGDEKLFF	TGTGCCATCAGTGAGTCCGACAGGGGCGATGAAAAACTGTTTTTT
TRBV4-3	.	TRBJ2-3	TRBD2	CASSQEISGGRPDTQYF	TGCGCCAGCAGCCAAGAGATCTCCGGCGGGAGGCCGGATACGCAGTATTTT
TRBV7-9	.	TRBJ1-2	.	CASSPGPNYTF	TGTGCCAGCAGCCCGGGACCGAACTACACCTTC
TRBV4-1	.	TRBJ2-7	TRBD2	CASSQEASGSYEQYF	TGCGCCAGCAGCCAAGAGGCTAGCGGGTCCTACGAGCAGTACTTC
TRBV30	.	TRBJ2-1	.	CAWSVGEANEQFF	TGTGCCTGGAGTGTGGGGGAAGCAAATGAGCAGTTCTTC
TRBV5-1	.	TRBJ2-2	.	CASSPRGDNTGELFF	TGCGCCAGCAGCCCCAGGGGAGACAACACCGGGGAGCTGTTTTTT
TRBV4-1	.	TRBJ1-3	.	CASRPISGNTIYF	TGCGCCAGCCGCCCGATCTCTGGAAACACCATATATTTT
TRBV5-8	.	TRBJ2-5	TRBD2	CASSLGASGGATGETQYF	TGTGCCAGCAGCTTGGGTGCTAGCGGGGGGGCTACGGGAGAGACCCAGTACTTC
TRBV6-4	.	TRBJ1-1	.	CASSARGGDTEAFF	TGTGCCAGCAGTGCGCGAGGGGGAGACACTGAAGCTTTCTTT
TRBV11-2	.	TRBJ2-1	.	CASSPPEPNEQFF	TGTGCCAGCAGCCCGCCCGAACCCAATGAGCAGTTCTTC
TRBV29-1	.	TRBJ1-1	.	CSGSDILTEAFF	TGCAGCGGCAGTGACATACTAACTGAAGCTTTCTTT
TRBV4-1	.	TRBJ2-1	TRBD2	CASSPTSGAWGTNEQFF	TGCGCCAGCAGCCCGACCAGCGGGGCCTGGGGAACCAATGAGCAGTTCTTC
TRBV2	.	TRBJ2-3	TRBD2	CASSGFTSGMTDTQYF	TGTGCCAGCAGTGGATTTACTAGCGGGATGACAGATACGCAGTATTTT
TRBV30	.	TRBJ2-3	.	CAWGPARGRLDTQYF	TGTGCCTGGGGGCCCGCTAGGGGGAGGTTAGATACGCAGTATTTT
TRBV29-1	.	TRBJ1-1	.	CSAEQGLNTEAFF	TGCAGCGCGGAACAGGGACTGAACACTGAAGCTTTCTTT
TRBV19	.	TRBJ1-2	.	CASSISAGTHYGYTF	TGTGCCAGTAGTATCAGCGCCGGTACCCACTATGGCTACACCTTC
TRBV7-9	.	TRBJ2-2	.	CASSLSDTGELFF	TGTGCCAGCAGCTTATCGGACACCGGGGAGCTGTTTTTT
TRBV4-1	.	TRBJ2-7	.	CASSQEIGGVGEQYF	TGCGCCAGCAGCCAGGAGATCGGGGGCGTTGGAGAGCAGTACTTC
TRBV11-2	.	TRBJ2-7	.	CASSLDPGQVYEQYF	TGTGCCAGCAGCTTGGACCCGGGACAAGTTTACGAGCAGTACTTC
TRBV7-9	.	TRBJ2-3	.	CASTLENTDTQYF	TGTGCCAGCACTCTAGAAAACACAGATACGCAGTATTTT
TRBV5-1	.	TRBJ2-7	TRBD2	CASSRASGSSYEQYF	TGCGCCAGCAGTAGAGCTAGCGGGAGCTCCTACGAGCAGTACTTC
TRBV23-1	.	TRBJ1-3	.	CASSHLTIYF	TGCGCCAGCAGTCACTTGACCATATATTTT
TRBV30	.	TRBJ2-1	.	CAWSAGTGNEQFF	TGTGCCTGGAGTGCTGGGACCGGCAATGAGCAGTTCTTC
TRBV29-1	.	TRBJ2-2	.	CSAIQGTGELFF	TGCAGCGCTATACAGGGTACCGGGGAGCTGTTTTTT
TRBV4-2	.	TRBJ2-1	.	CASSQDAYEQFF	TGTGCCAGCAGCCAGGATGCGTATGAGCAGTTCTTC
TRBV28	few	TRBJ2-2	.	CASSFPVNTGELFF	TGTGCCAGCAGTTTCCCGGTTAACACCGGGGAGCTGTTTTTT
TRBV10-1	.	TRBJ2-7	.	CASSLVASDEQYF	TGCGCCAGCTCCCTAGTAGCGTCGGACGAGCAGTACTTC
TRBV6-5	.	TRBJ2-1	.	CASSLAGWNEQFF	TGTGCCAGCAGTTTGGCAGGGTGGAATGAGCAGTTCTTC
TRBV10-3	.	TRBJ2-5	.	CAISEIGGGETQYF	TGTGCCATCAGTGAAATAGGCGGTGGGGAGACCCAGTACTTC
TRBV10-1	.	TRBJ2-7	.	CASTPKGDGIYEQYF	TGCGCCAGCACTCCGAAGGGGGATGGCATCTACGAGCAGTACTTC
TRBV5-4	few	TRBJ2-7	.	CASSSGSSYEQYF	TGTGCCAGCAGCTCCGGGAGCTCCTACGAGCAGTACTTC
TRBV19	.	TRBJ2-1	.	CASSLTAAYEQFF	TGTGCCAGTAGTCTAACGGCCGCGTATGAGCAGTTCTTC
TRBV4-3	few	TRBJ2-2	.	CASSQEWGRTGELFF	TGCGCCAGCAGCCAAGAGTGGGGTCGCACCGGGGAGCTGTTTTTT
TRBV7-9	.	TRBJ1-1	TRBD1	CASSLGGQGTEAFF	TGTGCCAGCAGCTTAGGAGGACAGGGCACTGAAGCTTTCTTT
TRBV6-4	.	TRBJ2-5	.	CASSAAAGLQETQYF	TGTGCCAGCAGTGCAGCTGCGGGGCTCCAAGAGACCCAGTACTTC
TRBV7-2	.	TRBJ1-5	TRBD1	CASSSGQGGNQPQHF	TGTGCCAGCAGCTCGGGACAGGGTGGCAATCAGCCCCAGCATTTT
TRBV18	once	TRBJ1-1	.	CASSRSKTTWNTEAFF	TGTGCCAGCTCACGGTCGAAAACTACTTGGAACACTGAAGCTTTCTTT
TRBV29-1	.	TRBJ1-1	.	CGSGAGALNTEAFF	TGCGGCAGCGGGGCAGGGGCCCTCAACACTGAAGCTTTCTTT
TRBV10-2	.	TRBJ2-5	.	CASSRPGQETQYF	TGCGCCAGCAGTCGGCCGGGACAAGAGACCCAGTACTTC
TRBV13	.	TRBJ2-1	TRBD2	CASSTGTSGEDRQFF	TGTGCCAGCAGTACGGGTACTAGCGGTGAGGATCGGCAGTTCTTC